These 10 T cell receptor beta chains were sequenced from one sample in a study of T cells of healthy individuals. In TCRdb, the 5' RACE reads were re-called with MiXCR into one record per CDR3 protein. Of 95,000 to 100,000 distinct CDR3 sequences in the sample, approximately 16% were seen once. Receptors originate from a human donor in good health.

This clonotype has only a few counts. The V and J genes are TRBV6-5 and TRBJ1-5, with a possible D match to TRBD1 (5 bases). V lost 5 bases and J lost 7, with 18 bases in between. Germline V gives CDR1 MNHEY, CDR2 SVGAGI. The CDR3 covers 15 residues. The CDR3 is CASSPRGQWGQPQHF. In DNA, the CDR3 is TGTGCCAGCAGTCCCCGAGGCCAGTGGGGCCAGCCCCAGCATTTT.

This clonotype was recorded many times. The chain joins TRBV20-1 to TRBJ1-2; the D gene is possibly TRBD1 (6 bases). Germline loops: CDR1 DFQATT, CDR2 SNEGSKA (reference sequence). The CDR3 consists of 12 residues. Trimming cost V 5 bases and J 4 bases, with 11 bases left between them. Written as DNA, the CDR3 is TGCAGTGCTCAGAGACAGGTCTATGGCTACACCTTC. It is translated as CSAQRQVYGYTF.

This clonotype was observed at least ten times. The DNA of the CDR3 is TGCAGCGTGCAATCCGGAAATAGCAATCAGCCCCAGCATTTT. It encodes CSVQSGNSNQPQHF. This chain connects TRBV29-1 to TRBJ1-5; no clear D gene. In germline, CDR1 is SQVTM, CDR2 ANQGSEA. V was shortened by 6 bases and J by 0 bases, with 12 bases between the two germline ends. This CDR3 has 14 amino acids.

This clonotype was counted between two and nine times. The chain is built from TRBV20-1 and TRBJ1-1; no definite D call. Per the germline V gene, CDR1 is DFQATT and CDR2 is SNEGSKA (reference sequence). Trimming stripped 3 bases from V and 5 bases from J, with 13 bases between. The length of the CDR3 is 13 residues. DNA of the CDR3: TGCAGTGCTAGTTTCGGAATTGGGACTGAAGCTTTCTTT. It is translated as CSASFGIGTEAFF.

This clonotype has at least ten counts. This chain joins TRBV6-1 and TRBJ2-5; 8 nucleotides match TRBD2. CDR3 length equals 15 residues. Looked up from germline, CDR1 is MNHNS and CDR2 is SASEGT. Trimming at V came to 1 base and at J to 4 bases, leaving 5 bases not matched to a gene. CDR3 sequence reads: CASSEEAGASETQYF. DNA of the CDR3: TGTGCCAGCAGTGAAGAAGCGGGGGCCTCAGAGACCCAGTACTTC.

The rearrangement uses TRBV20-1 and TRBJ1-6; D not certain. Germline CDR1 is DFQATT and CDR2 is SNEGSKA (reference sequence). The CDR3 is made up of 15 amino acids. V was cut by 2 bases and J by 9 bases, with 17 bases left in between. In DNA form, the CDR3 reads TGCAGTGCTAGAACCCCGAAAGGGAGCAGTTCACCCCTCCACTTT. Its translation is CSARTPKGSSSPLHF.

This clonotype was picked up a small number of times. The V gene is TRBV28, the J gene TRBJ1-2; no clear D. This CDR3 has 13 amino acids. Germline lookup yields CDR1 MDHEN and CDR2 SYDVKM. Trimming took off 5 bases at V and 9 bases at J, with 16 bases between the two ends. In nucleotides, the CDR3 is TGTGCCAGCAGTGCCGGACTGATCCGTAGCTACACCTTC. Protein sequence: CASSAGLIRSYTF.

The sample holds a few counts of this clonotype. The chain links TRBV10-2 to TRBJ1-4; D possibly corresponds to TRBD1 (5 bases). This CDR3 contains 15 residues. Germline assignment: CDR1 WSHSY and CDR2 SAAADI. Deletions cut 3 bases from V and 6 bases from J, with 14 bases between. The CDR3 DNA reads TGCGCCAGCAGTGACCGACAGCCGGGAGATGAAAAACTGTTTTTT. This sequence encodes CASSDRQPGDEKLFF.

This clonotype was counted between two and nine times. The V and J genes are TRBV10-3 and TRBJ1-6; 7 nucleotides match TRBD1. V lost 10 bases and J lost 6; bases outside the gene matches: 6. CDR1 is ENHRY and CDR2 is SYGVKD in the germline V gene. The CDR3 loop spans 13 amino acids. The CDR3 DNA sequence: TGTGCCAACAGCCCAGGGGGTAATTCACCCCTCCACTTT. Protein: CANSPGGNSPLHF.

This chain joins TRBV24-1 and TRBJ2-5; 10 bases map to TRBD1. V gave up 3 bases and J gave up 0 bases; unmatched junction bases: 3. The CDR3 sequence is 16 residues long. The germline gives CDR1 KGHDR, CDR2 SFDVKD. In DNA, the CDR3 is TGTGCCACCAGTGATCGGACAGGGGGGAACCAAGAGACCCAGTACTTC. It specifies CATSDRTGGNQETQYF.